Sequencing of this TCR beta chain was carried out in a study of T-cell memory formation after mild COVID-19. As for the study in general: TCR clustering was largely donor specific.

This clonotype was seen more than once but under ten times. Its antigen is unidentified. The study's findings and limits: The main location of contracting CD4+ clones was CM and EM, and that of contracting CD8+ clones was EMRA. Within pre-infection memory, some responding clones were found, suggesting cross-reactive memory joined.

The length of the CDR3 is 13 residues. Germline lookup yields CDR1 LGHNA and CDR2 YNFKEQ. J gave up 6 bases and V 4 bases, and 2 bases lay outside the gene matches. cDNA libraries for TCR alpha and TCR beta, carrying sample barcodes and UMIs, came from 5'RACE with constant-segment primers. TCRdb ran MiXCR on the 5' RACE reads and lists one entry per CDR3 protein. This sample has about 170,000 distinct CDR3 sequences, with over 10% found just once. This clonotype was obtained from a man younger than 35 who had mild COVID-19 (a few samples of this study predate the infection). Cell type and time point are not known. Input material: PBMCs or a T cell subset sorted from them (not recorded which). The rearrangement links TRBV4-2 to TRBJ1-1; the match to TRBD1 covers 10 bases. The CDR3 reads CASSPDRGAEAFF. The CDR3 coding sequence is TGTGCCAGCAGCCCGGACAGGGGGGCTGAAGCTTTCTTT.